Described below is a single T cell receptor beta chain sequence and its context. What it binds is not known. These data come from a study of early T cells in non-severe SARS-CoV-2 infection. Across the study: Whole-blood bulk RNA, unsorted, was sequenced, and chains were unpaired.

Regarding the study as a whole: VDJdb-based matching was biased toward anti-spike CD8 responses and missed private and CD4 specificities.

The trim removed 4 bases at V and 7 bases at J, leaving 4 bases unmatched. In germline, CDR1 is SGDLS, CDR2 YYNGEE. This CDR3 has 13 residues. Each cDNA molecule carried a unique molecular identifier. TCRdb reanalysed the 5' RACE reads using MiXCR and keeps one entry per CDR3 protein. The sample lists approximately 47,000 distinct CDR3 sequences; around 10% were seen once. The sequence was obtained from an adult who was a healthcare worker with PCR-confirmed SARS-CoV-2 infection or an uninfected control (not recorded which). Specimen: whole blood, collected at baseline. V and J are TRBV9 and TRBJ2-2; TRBD2 aligns across 7 bases. The CDR3 DNA is TGTGCCAGCAGCTCCCGCGGGGGCGGGGAGCTGTTTTTT. Translating it yields CASSSRGGGELFF.